A selection of T cell receptor beta chains follows, all from one sample in a study of neurological immune-mediated disorders. Using its own MiXCR run on the 5' RACE reads, TCRdb lists one record per CDR3 protein. This sample has tens of thousands of distinct CDR3 sequences, with 3.8% found just once. Sequencing input: PBMCs. The receptor source for this set is a man aged 55 to 70 with multiple sclerosis. Both conserved end residues are part of each CDR3. The D gene is left open where the match is weak. Only part of the rows carry a size: once, few, many, or a class if the clone is expanded.

clone_size: NA; d_call: TRBD2; j_call: TRBJ2-3; v_call: TRBV18; cdr3_aa: CASSPTESLADPRGTQYF; cdr3_nt: TGTGCCAGCTCACCCACCGAAAGTCTAGCGGACCCCCGCGGTACGCAGTATTTT
clone_size: NA; d_call: NA; j_call: TRBJ2-1; v_call: TRBV18; cdr3_aa: CASSPTFPGYNEQFF; cdr3_nt: TGTGCCAGCTCCCCGACTTTCCCCGGATACAATGAGCAGTTCTTC
clone_size: many; d_call: NA; j_call: TRBJ1-5; v_call: TRBV7-2; cdr3_aa: CASSPGTPKRPQHF; cdr3_nt: TGTGCCAGCAGTCCCGGGACTCCTAAGAGGCCCCAGCATTTT
clone_size: many; d_call: NA; j_call: TRBJ2-7; v_call: TRBV7-9; cdr3_aa: CASSLGGVPYEQYF; cdr3_nt: TGTGCCAGCAGCTTGGGCGGAGTACCCTACGAGCAGTACTTC
clone_size: few; d_call: NA; j_call: TRBJ2-6; v_call: TRBV28; cdr3_aa: CASSMDASGAKVLTF; cdr3_nt: TGTGCCAGCAGCATGGACGCCTCTGGGGCCAAAGTCCTGACTTTC
clone_size: many; d_call: NA; j_call: TRBJ1-2; v_call: TRBV5-1; cdr3_aa: CASSLYREHGYTF; cdr3_nt: TGCGCCAGCAGCTTGTACAGGGAGCATGGCTACACCTTC
clone_size: many; d_call: NA; j_call: TRBJ2-2; v_call: TRBV6-5; cdr3_aa: CASCETHATGELFF; cdr3_nt: TGTGCCAGCTGCGAGACTCATGCGACCGGGGAGCTGTTTTTT
clone_size: many; d_call: NA; j_call: TRBJ2-1; v_call: TRBV11-3; cdr3_aa: CASSLDRNEQFF; cdr3_nt: TGTGCCAGCAGCTTAGATAGGAATGAGCAGTTCTTC
clone_size: many; d_call: NA; j_call: TRBJ2-1; v_call: TRBV12-3/TRBV12-4; cdr3_aa: CASRPTGETGYEQFF; cdr3_nt: TGTGCCAGCAGACCGACTGGGGAAACAGGGTATGAGCAGTTCTTC
clone_size: many; d_call: NA; j_call: TRBJ2-1; v_call: TRBV9; cdr3_aa: CASSVGPGPPNEQFF; cdr3_nt: TGTGCCAGCAGCGTAGGTCCGGGACCCCCCAATGAGCAGTTCTTC
clone_size: many; d_call: NA; j_call: TRBJ2-2; v_call: TRBV7-2; cdr3_aa: CASSPEPLTGELFF; cdr3_nt: TGTGCCAGCAGCCCAGAGCCACTCACCGGGGAGCTGTTTTTT
clone_size: many; d_call: NA; j_call: TRBJ1-2; v_call: TRBV6-5; cdr3_aa: CASRAPEPANYGYTF; cdr3_nt: TGTGCCAGCAGGGCCCCGGAGCCAGCTAACTATGGCTACACCTTC
clone_size: many; d_call: NA; j_call: TRBJ2-2; v_call: TRBV3-1; cdr3_aa: CASSLDSRELFF; cdr3_nt: TGTGCCAGCAGCCTCGACTCACGGGAGCTGTTTTTT
clone_size: many; d_call: NA; j_call: TRBJ2-2; v_call: TRBV20-1; cdr3_aa: CSATDRTGELFF; cdr3_nt: TGCAGTGCTACTGACAGGACCGGGGAGCTGTTTTTT
clone_size: many; d_call: NA; j_call: TRBJ2-1; v_call: TRBV7-3; cdr3_aa: CASSFDPGTLNEQFF; cdr3_nt: TGTGCCAGCAGCTTCGACCCCGGGACTTTAAATGAGCAGTTCTTC
clone_size: many; d_call: NA; j_call: TRBJ2-5; v_call: TRBV29-1; cdr3_aa: CSVEGQGQSETQYF; cdr3_nt: TGCAGCGTTGAAGGGCAGGGGCAGTCAGAGACCCAGTACTTC
clone_size: many; d_call: TRBD1; j_call: TRBJ1-1; v_call: TRBV29-1; cdr3_aa: CSVERQGDTEAFF; cdr3_nt: TGCAGCGTTGAAAGGCAGGGGGACACTGAAGCTTTCTTT
clone_size: many; d_call: TRBD1; j_call: TRBJ2-7; v_call: TRBV7-8; cdr3_aa: CASSFGLTRNRGHSPYEQYF; cdr3_nt: TGTGCCAGCAGCTTTGGCCTAACCCGAAACAGGGGCCATTCCCCCTACGAGCAGTACTTC
clone_size: NA; d_call: TRBD1; j_call: TRBJ1-3; v_call: TRBV20-1; cdr3_aa: CSASGTAAGKNIYF; cdr3_nt: TGCAGTGCTTCGGGGACAGCCGCTGGAAAAAACATATATTTT
clone_size: many; d_call: NA; j_call: TRBJ2-1; v_call: TRBV18; cdr3_aa: CASSLSGVGGGNEQFF; cdr3_nt: TGTGCCAGCTCCCTTTCGGGGGTCGGAGGGGGCAATGAGCAGTTCTTC
clone_size: many; d_call: NA; j_call: TRBJ1-1; v_call: TRBV5-1; cdr3_aa: CASSLKGLKSPEAFF; cdr3_nt: TGCGCCAGCAGCTTGAAAGGACTTAAGTCCCCTGAAGCTTTCTTT
clone_size: many; d_call: NA; j_call: TRBJ2-3; v_call: TRBV9; cdr3_aa: CASSKGPHLGTDTQYF; cdr3_nt: TGTGCCAGCAGCAAAGGGCCTCACCTGGGCACAGATACGCAGTATTTT
clone_size: many; d_call: TRBD2; j_call: TRBJ2-1; v_call: TRBV5-6; cdr3_aa: CASSLPSPSGVPWNEQFF; cdr3_nt: TGTGCCAGCAGCCTCCCAAGTCCTAGCGGGGTCCCGTGGAATGAGCAGTTCTTC
clone_size: many; d_call: TRBD1; j_call: TRBJ1-4; v_call: TRBV4-2; cdr3_aa: CASSQEGSGQGEKLFF; cdr3_nt: TGTGCCAGCAGCCAAGAAGGCTCGGGACAGGGTGAAAAACTGTTTTTT
clone_size: many; d_call: NA; j_call: TRBJ2-7; v_call: TRBV2; cdr3_aa: CASKATLSYEQYF; cdr3_nt: TGTGCCAGCAAGGCGACTCTCTCCTACGAGCAGTACTTC
clone_size: many; d_call: TRBD1; j_call: TRBJ2-3; v_call: TRBV20-1; cdr3_aa: CSAEDRGTDTQYF; cdr3_nt: TGCAGTGCTGAAGACAGGGGGACAGATACGCAGTATTTT
clone_size: NA; d_call: TRBD1; j_call: TRBJ1-3; v_call: TRBV3-1; cdr3_aa: CASSQIGQGVGNTIYF; cdr3_nt: TGTGCCAGCAGCCAAATCGGACAGGGGGTTGGAAACACCATATATTTT
clone_size: NA; d_call: NA; j_call: TRBJ1-5; v_call: TRBV12-3/TRBV12-4; cdr3_aa: CASRLSANQPQHF; cdr3_nt: TGTGCCAGCAGACTCTCAGCAAATCAGCCCCAGCATTTT
clone_size: many; d_call: NA; j_call: TRBJ1-6; v_call: TRBV20-1; cdr3_aa: CSVPSDRSFTLHF; cdr3_nt: TGCAGTGTTCCTTCGGACCGCTCCTTTACCCTCCACTTT
clone_size: NA; d_call: NA; j_call: TRBJ2-7; v_call: TRBV18; cdr3_aa: CASSPKSDEQYF; cdr3_nt: TGTGCCAGCTCACCAAAAAGTGACGAGCAGTACTTC
clone_size: many; d_call: TRBD1; j_call: TRBJ2-6; v_call: TRBV7-9; cdr3_aa: CASLAQGKVPSGANVLTF; cdr3_nt: TGTGCCAGCTTAGCACAGGGGAAAGTTCCCTCTGGGGCCAACGTCCTGACTTTC
clone_size: many; d_call: TRBD1; j_call: TRBJ2-7; v_call: TRBV19; cdr3_aa: CASSTNHGQGNEQYF; cdr3_nt: TGTGCCAGTAGTACCAACCATGGACAGGGAAACGAGCAGTACTTC